This T cell receptor (beta chain) was retrieved from a study of T cell responses to AZD1222 COVID-19 vaccine. Study observations and caveats: Unmutated regions of variants are reportedly targeted by nearly half of spike-specific TCRs. White British people made up most donors, females outnumbered males, and clonal diversity was possibly underestimated. The study sampled repertoires only after the peak T cell response.

The protocol was immunoSEQ multiplex PCR, while the TCRdb copy is restricted to in-frame clones and leaves out a portion. This sample has around 130,000 clones, with roughly 90% found just once. A remark on this clone: Its antigen is not known.

The germline V and J ends were trimmed by 5 bases and 5 bases, with 16 bases remaining between them. There are 15 residues in the CDR3. CDR1 and CDR2 (germline): SNHLY, FYNNEI. The genes are TRBV2 and TRBJ1-5; D is unresolved. The TCR originated in an adult who received the MenACWY meningococcal vaccine as a control. The sequences come from peripheral blood, collected 28 days after the second dose of the MenACWY control vaccine. The CDR3 DNA reads TGTGCCAGCAGTCCCCCCCCACCGGATTATCAGCCCCAGCATTTT. Encoded protein: CASSPPPPDYQPQHF.